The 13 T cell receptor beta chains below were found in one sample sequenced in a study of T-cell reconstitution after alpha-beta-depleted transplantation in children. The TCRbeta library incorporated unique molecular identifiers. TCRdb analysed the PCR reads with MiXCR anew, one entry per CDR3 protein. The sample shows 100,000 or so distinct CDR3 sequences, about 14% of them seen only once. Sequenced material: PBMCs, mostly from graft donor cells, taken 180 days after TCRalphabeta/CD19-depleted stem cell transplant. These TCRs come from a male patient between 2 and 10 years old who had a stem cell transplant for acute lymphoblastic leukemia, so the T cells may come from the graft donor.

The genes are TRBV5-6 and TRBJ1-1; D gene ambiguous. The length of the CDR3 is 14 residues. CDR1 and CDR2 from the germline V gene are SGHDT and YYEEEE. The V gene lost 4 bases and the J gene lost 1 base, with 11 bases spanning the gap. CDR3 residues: CASSPIWENTEAFF. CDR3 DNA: TGTGCCAGCAGCCCTATATGGGAGAACACTGAAGCTTTCTTT.

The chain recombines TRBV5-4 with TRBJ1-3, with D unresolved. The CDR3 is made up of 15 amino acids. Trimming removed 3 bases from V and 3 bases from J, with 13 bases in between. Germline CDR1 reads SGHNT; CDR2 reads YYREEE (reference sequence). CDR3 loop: CASSSEMDGGNTIYF. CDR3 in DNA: TGTGCCAGCAGCTCCGAGATGGACGGTGGAAACACCATATATTTT.

The CDR3 loop reads CASSYPEGERSYEQYF. In DNA form, the CDR3 reads TGTGCCAGCAGTTACCCCGAAGGGGAACGGTCCTACGAGCAGTACTTC. This chain uses TRBV6-2 or TRBV6-3 with TRBJ2-7; TRBD1 might be the D (5 bases). CDR3 length: 16 residues. Germline CDR1 and CDR2: MNHEY and SVGEGT. With 2 bases removed from V and 1 base from J, the gap between germline ends came to 15 bases.

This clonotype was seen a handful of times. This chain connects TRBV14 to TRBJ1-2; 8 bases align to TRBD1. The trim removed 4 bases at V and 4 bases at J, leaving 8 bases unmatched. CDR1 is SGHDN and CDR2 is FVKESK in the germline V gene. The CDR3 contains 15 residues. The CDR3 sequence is CASSPYDRGTYGYTF. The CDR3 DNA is TGTGCCAGCAGCCCTTACGACAGGGGTACCTATGGCTACACCTTC.

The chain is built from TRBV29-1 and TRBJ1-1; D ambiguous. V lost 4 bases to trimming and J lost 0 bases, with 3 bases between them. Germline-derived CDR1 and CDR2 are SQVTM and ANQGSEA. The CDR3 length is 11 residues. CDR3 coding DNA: TGCAGCGTTGTTATGAACACTGAAGCTTTCTTT. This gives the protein CSVVMNTEAFF.

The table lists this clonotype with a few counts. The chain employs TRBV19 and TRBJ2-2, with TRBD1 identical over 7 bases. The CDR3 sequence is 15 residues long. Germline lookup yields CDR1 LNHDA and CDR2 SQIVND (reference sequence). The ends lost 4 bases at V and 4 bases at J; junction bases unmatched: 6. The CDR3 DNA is TGTGCCAGTAGTACAGGGGGAAGGAGCACCGGGGAGCTGTTTTTT. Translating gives CASSTGGRSTGELFF.

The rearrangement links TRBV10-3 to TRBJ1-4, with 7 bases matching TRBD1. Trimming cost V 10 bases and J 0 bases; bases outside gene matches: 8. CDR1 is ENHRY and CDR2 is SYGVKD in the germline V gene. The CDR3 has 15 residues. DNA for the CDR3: TGTGCCAGCCGGGACAGAGGGTCAACTAATGAAAAACTGTTTTTT. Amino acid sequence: CASRDRGSTNEKLFF.

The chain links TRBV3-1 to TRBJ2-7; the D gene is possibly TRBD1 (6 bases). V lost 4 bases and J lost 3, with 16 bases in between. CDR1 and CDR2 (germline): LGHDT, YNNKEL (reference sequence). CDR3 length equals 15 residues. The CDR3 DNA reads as TGTGCCAGCAGCCTTTGGGGGACACCCCACTACGAGCAGTACTTC. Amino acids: CASSLWGTPHYEQYF.

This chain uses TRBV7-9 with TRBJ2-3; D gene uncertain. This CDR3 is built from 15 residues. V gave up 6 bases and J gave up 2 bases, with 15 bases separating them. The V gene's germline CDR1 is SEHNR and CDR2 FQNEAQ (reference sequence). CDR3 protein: CASSFYRALTDTQYF. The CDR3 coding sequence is TGTGCCAGCAGTTTTTACCGGGCGCTCACAGATACGCAGTATTTT.

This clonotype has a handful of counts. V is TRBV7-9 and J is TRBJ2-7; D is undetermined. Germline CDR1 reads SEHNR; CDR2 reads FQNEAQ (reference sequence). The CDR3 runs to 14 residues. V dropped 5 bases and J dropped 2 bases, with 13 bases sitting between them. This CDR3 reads CASSAPPRTYEQYF. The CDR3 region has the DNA TGTGCCAGCAGCGCCCCGCCCCGGACCTACGAGCAGTACTTC.

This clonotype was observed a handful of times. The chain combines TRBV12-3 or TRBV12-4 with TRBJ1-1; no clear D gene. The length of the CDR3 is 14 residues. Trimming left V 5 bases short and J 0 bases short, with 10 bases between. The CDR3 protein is CASSGKTLNTEAFF. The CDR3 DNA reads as TGTGCCAGCAGTGGTAAGACATTGAACACTGAAGCTTTCTTT.

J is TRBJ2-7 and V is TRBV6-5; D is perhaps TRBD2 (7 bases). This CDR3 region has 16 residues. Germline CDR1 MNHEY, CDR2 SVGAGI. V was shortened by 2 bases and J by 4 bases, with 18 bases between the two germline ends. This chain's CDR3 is CASSYGAGAGVYEQYF. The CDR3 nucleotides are TGTGCCAGCAGTTACGGGGCGGGGGCAGGGGTATACGAGCAGTACTTC.

CDR3 sequence (DNA): TGTGCCAGCAGCCAAGAGATCAGGCTGAACTATGGCTACACCTTC. Translating it yields CASSQEIRLNYGYTF. J is TRBJ1-2 and V is TRBV3-1; D not resolved. This CDR3 is 15 amino acids long. Trimming pared 0 bases from V and 2 bases from J, leaving 10 bases between. From germline, CDR1 is LGHDT and CDR2 YNNKEL (reference sequence).